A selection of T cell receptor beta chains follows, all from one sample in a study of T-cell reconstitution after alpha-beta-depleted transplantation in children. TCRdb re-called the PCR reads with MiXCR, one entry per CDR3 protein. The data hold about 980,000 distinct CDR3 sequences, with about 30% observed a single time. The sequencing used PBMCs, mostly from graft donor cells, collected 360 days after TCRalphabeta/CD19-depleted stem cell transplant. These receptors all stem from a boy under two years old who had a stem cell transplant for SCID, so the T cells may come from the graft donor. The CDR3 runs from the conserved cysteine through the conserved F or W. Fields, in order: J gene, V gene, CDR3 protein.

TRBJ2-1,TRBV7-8,CASIKYGDSSYNEQFF
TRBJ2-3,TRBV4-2,CASSLQRIGRGRYGDTQYF
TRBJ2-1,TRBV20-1,CSARTGQGGDEQFF
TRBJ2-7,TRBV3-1,CASSQGPLAGGKYEQYF
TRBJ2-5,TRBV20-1,CSASGVGETQYF
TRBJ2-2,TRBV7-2,CASSLRTTGVTTGELFF
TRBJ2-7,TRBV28,CASRRTGITYEQYF
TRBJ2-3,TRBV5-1,CATSALQAGGPNTQYF
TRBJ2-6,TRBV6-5,CASSYGISGANVLTF
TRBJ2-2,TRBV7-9,CASSFPGSGTGELFF
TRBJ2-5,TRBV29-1,CSVGVGTSRETQYF
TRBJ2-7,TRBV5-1,CASSYRTGKTYEQYF
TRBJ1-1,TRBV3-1,CASSPQGHTEAFF
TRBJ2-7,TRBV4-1,CASSQDQTGFSRIYEQYF